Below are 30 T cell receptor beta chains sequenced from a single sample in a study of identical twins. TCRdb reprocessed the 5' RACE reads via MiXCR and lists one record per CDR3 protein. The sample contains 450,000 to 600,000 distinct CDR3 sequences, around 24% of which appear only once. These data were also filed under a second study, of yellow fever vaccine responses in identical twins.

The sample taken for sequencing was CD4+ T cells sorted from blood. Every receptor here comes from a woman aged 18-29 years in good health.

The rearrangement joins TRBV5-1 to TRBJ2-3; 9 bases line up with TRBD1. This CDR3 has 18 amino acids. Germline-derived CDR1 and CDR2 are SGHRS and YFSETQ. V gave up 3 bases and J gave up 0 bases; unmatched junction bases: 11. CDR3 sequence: CASSSPPDRGSSTDTQYF. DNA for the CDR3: TGCGCCAGCAGCTCCCCGCCGGACAGGGGCTCTAGCACAGATACGCAGTATTTT.

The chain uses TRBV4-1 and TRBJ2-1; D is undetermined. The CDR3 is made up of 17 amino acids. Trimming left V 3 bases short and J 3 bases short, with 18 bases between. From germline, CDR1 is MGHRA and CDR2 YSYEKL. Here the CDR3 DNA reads TGCGCCAGCAGCCATTTGGTATCGAGCCTGATCTACAATGAGCAGTTCTTC. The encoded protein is CASSHLVSSLIYNEQFF.

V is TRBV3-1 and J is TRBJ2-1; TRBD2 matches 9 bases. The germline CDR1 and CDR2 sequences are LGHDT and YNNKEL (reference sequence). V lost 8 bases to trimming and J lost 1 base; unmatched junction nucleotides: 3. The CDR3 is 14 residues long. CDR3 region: CASRREGSYNEQFF. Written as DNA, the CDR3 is TGTGCCAGCCGGCGGGAGGGTTCCTACAATGAGCAGTTCTTC.

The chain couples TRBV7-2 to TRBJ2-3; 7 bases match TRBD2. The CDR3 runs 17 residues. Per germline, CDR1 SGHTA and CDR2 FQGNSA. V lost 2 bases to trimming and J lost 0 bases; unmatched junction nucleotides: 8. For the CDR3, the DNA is TGTGCCAGCAGCTTAAGGGGAGGGACGGCTAGCACAGATACGCAGTATTTT. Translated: CASSLRGGTASTDTQYF.

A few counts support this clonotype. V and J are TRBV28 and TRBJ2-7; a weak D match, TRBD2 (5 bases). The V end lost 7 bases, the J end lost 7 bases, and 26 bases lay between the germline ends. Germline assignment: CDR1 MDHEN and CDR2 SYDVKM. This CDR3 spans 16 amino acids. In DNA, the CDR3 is TGTGCCAGCATCTTTTCCCCGGGATCACCCCTGGGGGAGCAGTACGTC. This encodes CASIFSPGSPLGEQYV.

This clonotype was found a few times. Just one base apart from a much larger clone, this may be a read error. This CDR3 reads CASSISGANVLTF. In nucleotides, the CDR3 is TGTGCCAGCAGTATATCTGGGGCCAACGTCCTGACTTTC. The rearrangement joins TRBV6-1 to TRBJ2-6; D uncertain. This CDR3 is built from 13 residues. The V and J ends lost 5 bases and 1 base respectively, with 3 bases between them. Germline CDR1 MNHNS, CDR2 SASEGT.

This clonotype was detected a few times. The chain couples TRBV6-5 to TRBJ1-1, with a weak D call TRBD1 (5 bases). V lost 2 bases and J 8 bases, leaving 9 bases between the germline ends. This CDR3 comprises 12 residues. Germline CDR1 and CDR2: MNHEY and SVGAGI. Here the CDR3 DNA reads TGTGCCAGCAGTTACCGAAAGGGGGAAGCTTTCTTT. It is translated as CASSYRKGEAFF.

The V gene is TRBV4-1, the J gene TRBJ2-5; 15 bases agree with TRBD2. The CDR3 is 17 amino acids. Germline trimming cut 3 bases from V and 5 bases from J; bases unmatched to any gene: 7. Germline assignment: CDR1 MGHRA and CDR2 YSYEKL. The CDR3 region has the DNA TGCGCCAGCAGCCAGTGGACTAGCGGGGGGGCGCGGGAGACCCAGTACTTC. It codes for CASSQWTSGGARETQYF.

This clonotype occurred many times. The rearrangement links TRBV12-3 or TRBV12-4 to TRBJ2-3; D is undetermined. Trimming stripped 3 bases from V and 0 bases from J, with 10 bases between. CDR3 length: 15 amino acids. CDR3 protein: CASSFLSRSTDTQYF. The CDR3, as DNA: TGTGCCAGCAGTTTTTTGTCCCGTAGCACAGATACGCAGTATTTT.

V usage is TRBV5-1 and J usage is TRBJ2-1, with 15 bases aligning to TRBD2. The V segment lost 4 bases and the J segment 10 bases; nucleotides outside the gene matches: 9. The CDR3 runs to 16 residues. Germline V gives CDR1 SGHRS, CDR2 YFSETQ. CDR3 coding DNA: TGCGCCAGCAGCACCCCGGGACTAGCGGGAGGTCAGGAGCAGTTCTTC. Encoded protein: CASSTPGLAGGQEQFF.

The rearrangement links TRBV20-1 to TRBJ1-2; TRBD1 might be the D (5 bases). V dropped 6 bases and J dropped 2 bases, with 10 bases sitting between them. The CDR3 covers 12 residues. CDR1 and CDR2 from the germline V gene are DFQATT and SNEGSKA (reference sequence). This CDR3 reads CSAKTANYGYTF. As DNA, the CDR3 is TGCAGTGCGAAGACAGCAAACTATGGCTACACCTTC.

The CDR3 nucleotides read TGTGCCATCAGCGGACAGGGGGATGAGCAGTACTTC. As protein: CAISGQGDEQYF. J is TRBJ2-7 and V is TRBV10-3; 10 bases match TRBD1. CDR1 is ENHRY, CDR2 SYGVKD, per germline. The CDR3 is 12 amino acids. Trimming cost V 6 bases and J 7 bases; bases outside gene matches: 3.

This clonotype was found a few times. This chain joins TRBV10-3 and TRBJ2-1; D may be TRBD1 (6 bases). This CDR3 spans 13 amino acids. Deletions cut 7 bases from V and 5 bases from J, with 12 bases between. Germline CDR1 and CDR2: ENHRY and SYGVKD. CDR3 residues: CAITRTVNNEQFF. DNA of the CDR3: TGTGCCATCACCAGGACAGTAAACAATGAGCAGTTCTTC.

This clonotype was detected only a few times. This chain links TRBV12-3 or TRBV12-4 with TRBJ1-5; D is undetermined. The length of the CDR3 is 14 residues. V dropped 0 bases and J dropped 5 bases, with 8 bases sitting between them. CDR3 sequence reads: CASSLAGEDQPQHF. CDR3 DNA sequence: TGTGCCAGCAGTTTAGCTGGGGAGGATCAGCCCCAGCATTTT.

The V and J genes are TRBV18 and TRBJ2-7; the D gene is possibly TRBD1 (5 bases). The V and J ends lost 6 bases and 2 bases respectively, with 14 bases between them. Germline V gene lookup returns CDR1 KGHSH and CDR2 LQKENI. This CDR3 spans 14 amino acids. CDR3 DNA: TGTGCCAGCTCTCCCGCAGGGTTTCCCTACGAGCAGTACGTC. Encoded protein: CASSPAGFPYEQYV.

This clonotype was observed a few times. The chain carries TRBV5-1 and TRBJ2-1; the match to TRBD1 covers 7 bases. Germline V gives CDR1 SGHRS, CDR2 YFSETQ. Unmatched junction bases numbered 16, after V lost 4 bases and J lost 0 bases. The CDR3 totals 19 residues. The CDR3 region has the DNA TGCGCCAGCAGCGGACGGGACAGAGAAAGCTACAGCTCCTACAATGAGCAGTTCTTC. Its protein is CASSGRDRESYSSYNEQFF. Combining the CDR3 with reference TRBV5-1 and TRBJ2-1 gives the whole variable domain KAGVTQTPRYLIKTRGQQVTLSCSPISGHRSVSWYQQTPGQGLQFLFEYFSETQRNKGNFPGRFSGRQFSNSRSEMNVSTLELGDSALYLCASSGRDRESYSSYNEQFFGPGTRLTVL.

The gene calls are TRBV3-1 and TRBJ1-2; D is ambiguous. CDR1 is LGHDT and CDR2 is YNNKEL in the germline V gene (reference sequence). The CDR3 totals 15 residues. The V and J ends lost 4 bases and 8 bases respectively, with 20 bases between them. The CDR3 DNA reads TGTGCCAGCAGCCCCCAGGTGGGGTCTTCCTCGGGCTACACCTTC. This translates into CASSPQVGSSSGYTF.

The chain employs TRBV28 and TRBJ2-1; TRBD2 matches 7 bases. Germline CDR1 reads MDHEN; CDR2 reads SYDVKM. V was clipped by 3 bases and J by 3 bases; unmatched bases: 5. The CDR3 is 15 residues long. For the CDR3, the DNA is TGTGCCAGCAGTTTTTCCGGGACTATCTACAATGAGCAGTTCTTC. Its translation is CASSFSGTIYNEQFF.

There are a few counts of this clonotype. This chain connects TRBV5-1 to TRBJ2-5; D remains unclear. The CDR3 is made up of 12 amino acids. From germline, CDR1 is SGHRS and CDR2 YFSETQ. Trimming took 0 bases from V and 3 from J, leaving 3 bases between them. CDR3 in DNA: TGCGCCAGCAGCTTGGACGAAGAGACCCAGTACTTC. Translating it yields CASSLDEETQYF.

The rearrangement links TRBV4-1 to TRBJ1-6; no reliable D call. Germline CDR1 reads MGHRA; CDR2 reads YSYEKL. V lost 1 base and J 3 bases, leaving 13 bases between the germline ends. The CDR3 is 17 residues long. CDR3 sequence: CASSQVAAVSYNSPLHF. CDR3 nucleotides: TGCGCCAGCAGCCAAGTCGCGGCGGTGAGCTATAATTCACCCCTCCACTTT.

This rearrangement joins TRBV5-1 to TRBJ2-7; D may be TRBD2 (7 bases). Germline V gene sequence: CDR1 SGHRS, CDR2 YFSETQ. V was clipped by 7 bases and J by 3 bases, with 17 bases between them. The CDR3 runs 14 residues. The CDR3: CASSGGGQNYEQYF. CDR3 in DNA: TGCGCCAGCTCGGGGGGCGGACAGAACTACGAGCAGTACTTC.

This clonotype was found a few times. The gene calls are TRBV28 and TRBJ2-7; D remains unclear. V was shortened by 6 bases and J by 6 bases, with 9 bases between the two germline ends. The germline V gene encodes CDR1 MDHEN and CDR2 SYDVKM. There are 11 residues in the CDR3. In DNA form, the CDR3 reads TGTGCCAGCAGAGGCCCGGTCGAGCAGTACTTC. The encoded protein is CASRGPVEQYF.

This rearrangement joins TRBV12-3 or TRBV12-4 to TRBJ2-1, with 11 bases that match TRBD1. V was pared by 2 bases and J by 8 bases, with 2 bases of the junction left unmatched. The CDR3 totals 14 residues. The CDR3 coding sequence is TGTGCCAGCAGTTTATGGGGACAGGGGGATGAGCAGTTCTTC. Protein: CASSLWGQGDEQFF.

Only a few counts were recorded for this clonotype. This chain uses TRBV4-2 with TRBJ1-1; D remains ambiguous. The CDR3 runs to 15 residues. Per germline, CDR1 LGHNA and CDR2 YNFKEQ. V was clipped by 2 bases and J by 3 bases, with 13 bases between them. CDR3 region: CASSQRVRADTEAFF. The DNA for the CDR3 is TGTGCCAGCAGCCAAAGGGTTAGGGCGGACACTGAAGCTTTCTTT.

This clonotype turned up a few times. Here the CDR3 reads CASSPGSLQGGGETQYF. DNA for the CDR3: TGTGCCAGCAGCCCCGGGTCTTTACAGGGGGGAGGCGAGACCCAGTACTTC. The genes are TRBV7-8 and TRBJ2-5; 8 bases line up with TRBD1. The CDR3 totals 17 residues. Germline loops: CDR1 SGHVS, CDR2 FQNEAQ. Losses at the gene ends were 5 bases for V and 5 bases for J; bases not matched to a gene: 16.

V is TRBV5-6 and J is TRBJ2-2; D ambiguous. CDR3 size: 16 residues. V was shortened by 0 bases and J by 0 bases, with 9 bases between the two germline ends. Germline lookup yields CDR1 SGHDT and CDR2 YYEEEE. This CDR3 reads CASSLEAGSNTGELFF. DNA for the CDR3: TGTGCCAGCAGCTTGGAGGCAGGTTCGAACACCGGGGAGCTGTTTTTT.

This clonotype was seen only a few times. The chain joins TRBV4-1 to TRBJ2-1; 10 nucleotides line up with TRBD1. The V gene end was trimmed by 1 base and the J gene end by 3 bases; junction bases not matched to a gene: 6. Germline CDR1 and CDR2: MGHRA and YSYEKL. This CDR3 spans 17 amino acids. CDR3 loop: CASSQAFRDRGYNEQFF. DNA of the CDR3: TGCGCCAGCAGCCAAGCCTTCCGGGACAGGGGCTACAATGAGCAGTTCTTC.

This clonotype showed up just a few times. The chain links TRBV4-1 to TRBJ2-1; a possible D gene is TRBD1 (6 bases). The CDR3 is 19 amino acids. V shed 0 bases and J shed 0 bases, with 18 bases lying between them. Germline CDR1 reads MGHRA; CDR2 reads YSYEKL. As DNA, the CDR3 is TGCGCCAGCAGCCAAGAGGGGTTTGGGGGCACCGGCTCCTACAATGAGCAGTTCTTC. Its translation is CASSQEGFGGTGSYNEQFF.

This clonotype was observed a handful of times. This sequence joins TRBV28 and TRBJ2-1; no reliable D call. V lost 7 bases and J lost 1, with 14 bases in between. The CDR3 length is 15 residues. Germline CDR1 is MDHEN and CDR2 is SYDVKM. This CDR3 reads CASTLNLGSYNEQFF. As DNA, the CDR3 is TGTGCCAGCACCCTTAATCTGGGATCCTACAATGAGCAGTTCTTC.

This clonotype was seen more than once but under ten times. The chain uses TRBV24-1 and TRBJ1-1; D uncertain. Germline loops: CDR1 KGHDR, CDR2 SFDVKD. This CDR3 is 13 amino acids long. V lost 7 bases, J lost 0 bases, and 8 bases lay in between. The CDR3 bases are TGTGCCACCAGGACGGAACTGAACACTGAAGCTTTCTTT. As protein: CATRTELNTEAFF.